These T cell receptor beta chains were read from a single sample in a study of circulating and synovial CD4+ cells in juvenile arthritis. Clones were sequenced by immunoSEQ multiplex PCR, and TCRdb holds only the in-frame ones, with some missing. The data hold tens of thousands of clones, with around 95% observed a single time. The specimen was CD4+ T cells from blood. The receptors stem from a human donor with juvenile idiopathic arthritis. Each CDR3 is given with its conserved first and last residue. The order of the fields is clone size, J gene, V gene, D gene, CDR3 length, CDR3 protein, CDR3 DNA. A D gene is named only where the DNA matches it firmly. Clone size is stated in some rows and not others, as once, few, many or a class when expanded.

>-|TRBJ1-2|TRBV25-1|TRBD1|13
CASSEYDRGGYTF
TGTGCCAGCAGTGAATATGACAGGGGTGGCTACACCTTC
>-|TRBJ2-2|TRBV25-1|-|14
CASSDPRGHGELFF
TGTGCCAGCAGTGACCCCAGAGGGCACGGGGAGCTGTTTTTT
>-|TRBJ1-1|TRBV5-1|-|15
CASSLLGVWNTEAFF
TGCGCCAGCAGCTTGCTAGGGGTATGGAACACTGAAGCTTTCTTT
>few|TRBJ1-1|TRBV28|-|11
CASSLRSEAFF
TGTGCCAGCAGTCTGAGATCTGAAGCTTTCTTT
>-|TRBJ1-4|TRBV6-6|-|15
CASSYGAVFNEKLFF
TGTGCCAGCAGTTATGGGGCTGTTTTTAATGAAAAACTGTTTTTT
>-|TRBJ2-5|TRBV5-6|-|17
CASSSYDRGLLQETQYF
TGTGCCAGCAGCTCGTACGATAGGGGTTTACTCCAAGAGACCCAGTACTTC
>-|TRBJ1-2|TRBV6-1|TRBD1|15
CASSEIEGASYGYTF
TGTGCCAGCAGTGAAATAGAGGGGGCCAGCTATGGCTACACCTTC
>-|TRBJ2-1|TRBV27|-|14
CASSLGGGRNEQFF
TGTGCCAGCAGTTTAGGAGGAGGACGCAATGAGCAGTTCTTC
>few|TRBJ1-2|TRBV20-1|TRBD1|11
CSAPTGGGYTF
TGCAGTGCTCCGACAGGGGGAGGCTACACCTTC
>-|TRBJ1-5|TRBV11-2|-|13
CASRSKPTEPQHF
TGTGCCAGCAGGTCCAAGCCTACTGAGCCCCAGCATTTT
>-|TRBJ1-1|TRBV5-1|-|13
CASSLGLGTEAFF
TGCGCCAGCAGCCTAGGACTAGGAACTGAAGCTTTCTTT
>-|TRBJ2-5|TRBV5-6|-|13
CASQPRGQETQYF
TGTGCCAGCCAGCCAAGGGGACAAGAGACCCAGTACTTC
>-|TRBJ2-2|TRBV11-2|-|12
CASSLGAGELFF
TGTGCCAGCAGCTTGGGCGCCGGGGAGCTGTTTTTT
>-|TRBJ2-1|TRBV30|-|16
CAWSVAGRESYNEQFF
TGTGCCTGGAGTGTAGCGGGTCGCGAATCCTACAATGAGCAGTTCTTC
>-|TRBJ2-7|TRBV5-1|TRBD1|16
CASSLAGTDPIYEQYF
TGCGCCAGCAGCTTGGCCGGGACAGATCCTATCTACGAGCAGTACTTC